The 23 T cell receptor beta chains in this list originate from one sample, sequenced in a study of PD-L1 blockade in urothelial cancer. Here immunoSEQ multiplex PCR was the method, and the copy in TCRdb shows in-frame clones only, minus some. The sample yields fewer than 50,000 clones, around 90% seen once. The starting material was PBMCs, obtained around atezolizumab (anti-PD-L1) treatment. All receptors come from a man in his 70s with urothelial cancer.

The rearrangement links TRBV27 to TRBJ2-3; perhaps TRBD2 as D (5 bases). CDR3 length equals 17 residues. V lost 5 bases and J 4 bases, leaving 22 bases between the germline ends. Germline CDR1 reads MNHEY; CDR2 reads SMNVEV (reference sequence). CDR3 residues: CASSPSFLSGKADTQYF. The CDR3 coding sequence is TGTGCCAGCAGTCCGAGCTTTTTGTCGGGAAAAGCAGATACGCAGTATTTT.

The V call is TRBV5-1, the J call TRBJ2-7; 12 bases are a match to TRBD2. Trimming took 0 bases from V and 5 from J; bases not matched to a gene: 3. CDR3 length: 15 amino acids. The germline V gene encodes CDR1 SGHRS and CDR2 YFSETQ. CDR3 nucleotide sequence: TGCGCCAGCAGCTTGGGGCTAGCGGGAGGGAACGAGCAGTACTTC. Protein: CASSLGLAGGNEQYF.

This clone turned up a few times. The CDR3 bases are TGCGCCAGCAGCCTGGGACAGCAGTCTAGTGAGCAGTACTTC. This gives the protein CASSLGQQSSEQYF. The chain uses TRBV5-1 and TRBJ2-7; 7 bases map to TRBD1. The CDR3 totals 14 residues. The germline CDR1 and CDR2 sequences are SGHRS and YFSETQ. Trimming took 4 bases from V and 7 from J; bases not matched to a gene: 11.

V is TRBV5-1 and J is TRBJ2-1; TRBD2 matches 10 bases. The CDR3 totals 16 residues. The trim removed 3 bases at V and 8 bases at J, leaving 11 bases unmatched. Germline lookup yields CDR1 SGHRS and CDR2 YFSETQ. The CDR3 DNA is TGCGCCAGCAGCTCCCGTACTAGCGGGATGGGAGATGAGCAGTTCTTC. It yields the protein CASSSRTSGMGDEQFF.

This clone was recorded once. Written as DNA, the CDR3 is TGTGCCAGCAGCGTGACGGGTGGCTCCTACGAGCAGTACTTC. It encodes CASSVTGGSYEQYF. The chain has TRBV9 and TRBJ2-7; D gene uncertain. This CDR3 region has 14 residues. In germline, CDR1 is SGDLS, CDR2 YYNGEE. The V end lost 2 bases, the J end lost 0 bases, and 9 bases lay between the germline ends. Drawing the rest from reference TRBV9 and TRBJ2-7, the complete variable domain is DSGVTQTPKHLITATGQRVTLRCSPRSGDLSVYWYQQSLDQGLQFLIQYYNGEERAKGNILERFSAQQFPDLHSELNLSSLELGDSALYFCASSVTGGSYEQYFGPGTRLTVT.

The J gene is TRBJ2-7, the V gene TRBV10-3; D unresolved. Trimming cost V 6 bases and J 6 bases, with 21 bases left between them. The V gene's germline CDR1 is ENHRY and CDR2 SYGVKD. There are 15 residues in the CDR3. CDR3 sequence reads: CAIRLKQSDGFEQYF. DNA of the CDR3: TGTGCCATCAGACTTAAACAGAGTGATGGGTTCGAGCAGTACTTC.

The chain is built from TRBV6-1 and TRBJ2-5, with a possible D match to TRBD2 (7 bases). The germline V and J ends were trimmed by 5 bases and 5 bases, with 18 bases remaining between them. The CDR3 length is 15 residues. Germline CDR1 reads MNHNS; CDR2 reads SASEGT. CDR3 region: CASSSARGGLETQYF. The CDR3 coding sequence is TGTGCCAGCAGTTCCGCTAGGGGGGGCTTGGAGACCCAGTACTTC.

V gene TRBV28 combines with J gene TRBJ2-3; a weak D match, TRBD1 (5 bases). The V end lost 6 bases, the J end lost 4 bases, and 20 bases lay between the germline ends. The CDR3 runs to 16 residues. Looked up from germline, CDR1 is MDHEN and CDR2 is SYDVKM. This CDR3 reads CASRRTQGVGPDTQYF. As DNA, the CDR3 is TGTGCCAGCAGGCGGACCCAGGGTGTTGGCCCAGATACGCAGTATTTT.

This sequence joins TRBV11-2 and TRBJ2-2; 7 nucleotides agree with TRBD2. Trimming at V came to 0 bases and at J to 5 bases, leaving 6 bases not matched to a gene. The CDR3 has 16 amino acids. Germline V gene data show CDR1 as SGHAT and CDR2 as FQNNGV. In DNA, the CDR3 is TGTGCCAGCAGCTTAGAGGGAGGCGGGAGAACCGGGGAGCTGTTTTTT. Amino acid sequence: CASSLEGGGRTGELFF.

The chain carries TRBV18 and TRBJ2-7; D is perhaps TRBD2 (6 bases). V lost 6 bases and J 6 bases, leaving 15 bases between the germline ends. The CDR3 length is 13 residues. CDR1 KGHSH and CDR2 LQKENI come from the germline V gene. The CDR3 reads CASSGDLRLEQYF. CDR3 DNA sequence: TGTGCCAGCTCGGGGGACTTAAGGCTCGAGCAGTACTTC.

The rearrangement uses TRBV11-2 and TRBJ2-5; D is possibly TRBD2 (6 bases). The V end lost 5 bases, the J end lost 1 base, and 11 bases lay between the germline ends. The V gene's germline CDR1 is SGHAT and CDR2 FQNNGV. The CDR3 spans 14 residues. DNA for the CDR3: TGTGCCAGCAGCCCCAGGGACTTCCAAGAGACCCAGTACTTC. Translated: CASSPRDFQETQYF. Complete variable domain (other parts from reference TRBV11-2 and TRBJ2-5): EAGVAQSPRYKIIEKRQSVAFWCNPISGHATLYWYQQILGQGPKLLIQFQNNGVVDDSQLPKDRFSAERLKGVDSTLKIQPAKLEDSAVYLCASSPRDFQETQYFGPGTRLLVL.

The CDR3, as DNA: TGCAGCGTGGCAACTAGCGGGAGTTTCACCGGGGAGCTGTTTTTT. This translates into CSVATSGSFTGELFF. The chain employs TRBV29-1 and TRBJ2-2, with TRBD2 matching over 11 bases. Germline values: CDR1 SQVTM, CDR2 ANQGSEA. V shed 6 bases and J 4 bases; nucleotides not matched to a gene: 7. This CDR3 is 15 amino acids long.

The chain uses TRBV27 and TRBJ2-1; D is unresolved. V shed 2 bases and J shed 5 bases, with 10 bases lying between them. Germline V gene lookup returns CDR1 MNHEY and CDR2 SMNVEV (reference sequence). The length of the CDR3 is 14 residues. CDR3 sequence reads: CASSLGPTNNEQFF. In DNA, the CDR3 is TGTGCCAGCAGTTTAGGCCCCACAAACAATGAGCAGTTCTTC.

CDR3 sequence reads: CASSVTGNTGELFF. The CDR3 DNA reads as TGTGCCAGCAGCGTTACAGGGAACACCGGGGAGCTGTTTTTT. This chain joins TRBV9 and TRBJ2-2; a weak D match, TRBD1 (5 bases). V was trimmed by 2 bases and J by 1 base, leaving 6 bases between them. Germline V gene lookup returns CDR1 SGDLS and CDR2 YYNGEE. This CDR3 has 14 amino acids.

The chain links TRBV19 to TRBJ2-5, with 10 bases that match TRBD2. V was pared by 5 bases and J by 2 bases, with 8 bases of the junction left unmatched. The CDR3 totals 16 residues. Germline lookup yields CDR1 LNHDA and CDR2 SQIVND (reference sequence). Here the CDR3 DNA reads TGTGCCAGTAGTCCCCGCCGGACTAGCGGACAAGAGACCCAGTACTTC. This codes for CASSPRRTSGQETQYF.

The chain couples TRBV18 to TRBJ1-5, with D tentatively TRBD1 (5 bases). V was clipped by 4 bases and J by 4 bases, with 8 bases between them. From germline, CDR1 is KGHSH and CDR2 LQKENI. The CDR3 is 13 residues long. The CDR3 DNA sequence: TGTGCCAGCTCACTGGACAATAATCAGCCCCAGCATTTT. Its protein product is CASSLDNNQPQHF.

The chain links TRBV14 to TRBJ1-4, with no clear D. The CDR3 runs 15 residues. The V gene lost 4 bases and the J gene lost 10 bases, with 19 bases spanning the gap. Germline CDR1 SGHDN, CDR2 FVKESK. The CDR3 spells CASSPKTAGIGKLFF. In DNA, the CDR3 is TGTGCCAGCAGCCCTAAAACCGCGGGTATCGGAAAACTGTTTTTT.

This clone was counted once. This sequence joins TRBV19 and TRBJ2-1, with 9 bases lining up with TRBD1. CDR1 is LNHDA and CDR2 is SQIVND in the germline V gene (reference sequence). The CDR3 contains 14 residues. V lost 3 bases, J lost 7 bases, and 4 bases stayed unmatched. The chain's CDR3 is CASSITGGYNEQFF. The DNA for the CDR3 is TGTGCCAGTAGTATCACAGGGGGCTATAATGAGCAGTTCTTC.

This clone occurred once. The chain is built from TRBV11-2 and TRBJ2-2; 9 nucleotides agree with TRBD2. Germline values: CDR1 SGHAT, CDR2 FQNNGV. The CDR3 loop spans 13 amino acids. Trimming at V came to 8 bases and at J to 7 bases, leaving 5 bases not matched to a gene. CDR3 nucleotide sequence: TGTGCCAGCCGACTAGCGGCAGTCGGGGAGCTGTTTTTT. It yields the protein CASRLAAVGELFF.

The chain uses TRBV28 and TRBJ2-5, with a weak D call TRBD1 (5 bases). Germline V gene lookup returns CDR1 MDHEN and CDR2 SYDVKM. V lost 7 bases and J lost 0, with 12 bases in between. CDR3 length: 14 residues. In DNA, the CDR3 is TGTGCCAGCACCCTACCAGGGAACCAAGAGACCCAGTACTTC. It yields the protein CASTLPGNQETQYF.

The CDR3 region is CASSSTGIGETQYF. Here the CDR3 DNA reads TGTGCCAGCAGTAGTACAGGGATAGGAGAGACCCAGTACTTC. This rearrangement joins TRBV2 to TRBJ2-5; TRBD1 is a possible D gene (6 bases). CDR1 SNHLY and CDR2 FYNNEI come from the germline V gene. The CDR3 loop spans 14 amino acids. V shed 5 bases and J shed 4 bases, with 14 bases lying between them. Full variable domain (missing parts from reference TRBV2 and TRBJ2-5): EPEVTQTPSHQVTQMGQEVILRCVPISNHLYFYWYRQILGQKVEFLVSFYNNEISEKSEIFDDQFSVERPDGSNFTLKIRSTKLEDSAMYFCASSSTGIGETQYFGPGTRLLVL.

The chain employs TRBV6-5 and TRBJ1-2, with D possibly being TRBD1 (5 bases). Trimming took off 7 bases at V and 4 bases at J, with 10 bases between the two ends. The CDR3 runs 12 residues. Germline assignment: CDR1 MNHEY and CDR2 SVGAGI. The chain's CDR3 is CASNRGGYGYTF. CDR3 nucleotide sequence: TGTGCCAGCAATCGCGGGGGCTATGGCTACACCTTC.

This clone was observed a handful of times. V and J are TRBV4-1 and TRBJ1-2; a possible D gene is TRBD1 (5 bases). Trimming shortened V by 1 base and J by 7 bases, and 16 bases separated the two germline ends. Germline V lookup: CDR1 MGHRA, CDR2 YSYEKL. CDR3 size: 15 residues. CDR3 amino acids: CASSQVRPGSVGYTF. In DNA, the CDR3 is TGCGCCAGCAGCCAAGTTAGGCCAGGGTCGGTTGGCTACACCTTC.